The next 17 T cell receptor beta chains were all read from a single sample in a study of blood T cell repertoires in COVID-19. Sequenced by immunoSEQ multiplex PCR; TCRdb stores in-frame clones only, minus some. Of some 75,000 clones detected, roughly 82% appear once; the ten largest clones hold about 20%. Specimen: peripheral blood. The receptor source for this set is a woman over 75 with active or convalescent COVID-19.

The rearrangement joins TRBV12-3 or TRBV12-4 to TRBJ1-2, with 8 bases identical to TRBD1. The CDR3 is made up of 13 amino acids. V lost 10 bases, J lost 3 bases, and 7 bases stayed unmatched. The CDR3 DNA follows: TGTGCCATCGACAGGGGTAATTACTATGGCTACACCTTC. Encoded protein: CAIDRGNYYGYTF.

The chain carries TRBV15 and TRBJ1-2; D gene unclear. In germline, CDR1 is LNHNV, CDR2 YYDKDF (reference sequence). V was cut by 0 bases and J by 7 bases, with 12 bases left in between. This CDR3 contains 14 residues. The CDR3 DNA is TGTGCCACCAGCAGAGACACCGACTGGAGTGGCTACACCTTC. Its translation: CATSRDTDWSGYTF.

The CDR3 loop is CASSLAFGDRAYEQYF. CDR3 sequence (DNA): TGTGCCAGCAGCTTGGCCTTTGGGGACAGAGCTTACGAGCAGTACTTC. J is TRBJ2-7 and V is TRBV5-8, with 7 nucleotides matching TRBD1. With 0 bases clipped from V and 4 bases from J, the junction kept 10 bases outside the gene matches. CDR1 and CDR2 (germline): SGHTS, YDEGEE. There are 16 residues in the CDR3.

V is TRBV6-5 and J is TRBJ2-7; possibly TRBD1 for D (6 bases). CDR1 MNHEY and CDR2 SVGAGI come from the germline V gene. V shed 10 bases and J shed 0 bases, with 13 bases lying between them. The CDR3 consists of 13 residues. CDR3 amino acids: CATSGARSYEQYF. In DNA form, the CDR3 reads TGTGCCACGTCAGGGGCCCGCTCCTACGAGCAGTACTTC.

The rearrangement links TRBV18 to TRBJ1-3, with a weak D call TRBD1 (6 bases). The CDR3 runs to 14 residues. Trimming stripped 4 bases from V and 6 bases from J, with 13 bases between. Germline CDR1 KGHSH, CDR2 LQKENI. The CDR3 DNA sequence: TGTGCCAGCTCACTTTACGGACAGCTAAACACCATATATTTT. Amino acids: CASSLYGQLNTIYF. Looking up the rest from reference TRBV18 and TRBJ1-3 gives the full variable domain: NAGVMQNPRHLVRRRGQEARLRCSPMKGHSHVYWYRQLPEEGLKFMVYLQKENIIDESGMPKERFSAEFPKEGPSILRIQQVVRGDSAAYFCASSLYGQLNTIYFGEGSWLTVV.

V gene TRBV3-1 (or the pseudogene TRBV3-2) combines with J gene TRBJ2-1, with D unclear. The germline gives CDR1 LGHDT, CDR2 YNNKEL (reference sequence). Trimming removed 0 bases at V and 7 bases at J, with 13 bases between. The CDR3 sequence is 15 residues long. The CDR3 here is CASSQDLGVGNEQFF. As DNA, the CDR3 is TGTGCCAGCAGCCAAGATCTGGGCGTAGGAAATGAGCAGTTCTTC.

The chain joins TRBV6-5 to TRBJ2-7; TRBD2 might be the D (6 bases). The CDR3 sequence is 15 residues long. Trimming took off 6 bases at V and 6 bases at J, with 21 bases between the two ends. In germline, CDR1 is MNHEY, CDR2 SVGAGI. CDR3 residues: CASRHEEWGVGEQYF. The CDR3 DNA sequence: TGTGCCAGCAGGCACGAAGAATGGGGGGTTGGCGAGCAGTACTTC.

Regarding this clone: The identical CDR3 is also encoded by other nucleotide sequences in the sample. The V gene is TRBV11-3, the J gene TRBJ2-4; 8 positions agree with TRBD2. This CDR3 is built from 16 residues. The ends lost 1 base at V and 8 bases at J; junction bases unmatched: 10. Germline CDR1 reads SGHNT; CDR2 reads YENEEA. The CDR3 sequence is CASSLGSGGVEDIQYF. In DNA form, the CDR3 reads TGTGCCAGCAGCTTAGGGAGCGGGGGCGTAGAGGACATTCAGTACTTC.

This clone has a handful of counts. The CDR3 sequence is CASSDRAGTMNEQFF. CDR3 DNA sequence: TGTGCCAGCAGTGACAGGGCAGGGACAATGAATGAGCAGTTCTTC. The chain couples TRBV6-4 to TRBJ2-1, with a possible D match to TRBD1 (6 bases). Per the germline V gene, CDR1 is MRHNA and CDR2 is SNTAGT. The CDR3 has 15 residues. Trimming pared 2 bases from V and 7 bases from J, leaving 15 bases between.

The V call is TRBV7-8, the J call TRBJ1-2, with D unresolved. The germline V gene encodes CDR1 SGHVS and CDR2 FQNEAQ. V lost 2 bases, J lost 4 bases, and 11 bases lay in between. The CDR3 extends over 14 amino acids. The CDR3 sequence is CASSLLGRAYGYTF. The DNA for the CDR3 is TGTGCCAGCAGCTTACTTGGGAGGGCCTATGGCTACACCTTC.

This clone appeared a few times. This chain joins TRBV7-2 and TRBJ1-6, with 9 positions matching TRBD1. The J segment lost 10 bases and the V segment lost 3 bases, leaving 4 bases of the junction unmatched. CDR3 length: 14 amino acids. The V gene's germline CDR1 is SGHTA and CDR2 FQGNSA. The CDR3 protein is CASSFGTGTSPLHF. In DNA form, the CDR3 reads TGTGCCAGCAGCTTCGGGACAGGGACCTCACCCCTCCACTTT.

This chain connects TRBV28 to TRBJ1-1; D remains ambiguous. This CDR3 is 15 amino acids long. Trimming took 2 bases from V and 0 from J, leaving 10 bases between them. The germline V gene encodes CDR1 MDHEN and CDR2 SYDVKM. DNA for the CDR3: TGTGCCAGCAGTTTACCGCAGGTGGTGAACACTGAAGCTTTCTTT. Amino acid sequence: CASSLPQVVNTEAFF. The variable domain in full, with the rest retrieved from reference TRBV28 and TRBJ1-1, is DVKVTQSSRYLVKRTGEKVFLECVQDMDHENMFWYRQDPGLGLRLIYFSYDVKMKEKGDIPEGYSVSREKKERFSLILESASTNQTSMYLCASSLPQVVNTEAFFGQGTRLTVV.

This chain connects TRBV28 to TRBJ2-3; tentative D call: TRBD1 (6 bases). Germline V gene sequence: CDR1 MDHEN, CDR2 SYDVKM. V lost 4 bases, J lost 7 bases, and 9 bases lay in between. The CDR3 is 12 amino acids. CDR3 coding DNA: TGTGCCAGCAGTTCCGGACAGTATACGCAGTATTTT. This codes for CASSSGQYTQYF.

The rearrangement joins TRBV28 to TRBJ2-3; D may be TRBD1 (5 bases). The CDR3 spans 15 residues. V was cut by 6 bases and J by 2 bases, with 15 bases left in between. Germline V lookup: CDR1 MDHEN, CDR2 SYDVKM. The CDR3 DNA follows: TGTGCCAGCAGCCCCCTCGACAGACCCACAGATACGCAGTATTTT. Protein product: CASSPLDRPTDTQYF. Supplemented by reference TRBV28 and TRBJ2-3, the full variable domain reads DVKVTQSSRYLVKRTGEKVFLECVQDMDHENMFWYRQDPGLGLRLIYFSYDVKMKEKGDIPEGYSVSREKKERFSLILESASTNQTSMYLCASSPLDRPTDTQYFGPGTRLTVL.

This clone was seen only a few times. The J gene is TRBJ1-6, the V gene TRBV11-2, with TRBD1 identical over 7 bases. The germline CDR1 and CDR2 sequences are SGHAT and FQNNGV. The junction had 5 bases not matched to a gene; V was cut back by 5 bases and J by 7 bases. The CDR3 consists of 14 residues. As DNA, the CDR3 is TGTGCCAGCAGCCCACAGGGGTGGAATTCACCCCTCCACTTT. The encoded protein is CASSPQGWNSPLHF.

The CDR3 nucleotides read TGTGCCAGCAACCCCCAGGGGTCTGGCTACACCTTC. Its translation: CASNPQGSGYTF. The chain combines TRBV7-2 with TRBJ1-2, with D perhaps TRBD1 (6 bases). CDR3 length: 12 residues. The germline CDR1 and CDR2 sequences are SGHTA and FQGNSA. Trimming took 7 bases from V and 7 from J, leaving 13 bases between them.

The rearrangement joins TRBV5-6 to TRBJ1-4; D may be TRBD1 (5 bases). The CDR3 contains 18 residues. Per the germline V gene, CDR1 is SGHDT and CDR2 is YYEEEE. Trimming removed 0 bases from V and 2 bases from J, with 17 bases in between. CDR3 protein: CASSLGQWLGATNEKLFF. DNA of the CDR3: TGTGCCAGCAGCTTGGGGCAGTGGCTTGGGGCGACTAATGAAAAACTGTTTTTT.